These 25 T cell receptor beta chains were sequenced from one sample in a study of T-cell reconstitution after alpha-beta-depleted transplantation in children (dated by TCRdb to the mid-2010s). The treatment or condition label on this specimen signifies: allogeneic hematopoietic cell transplantation with graft depleted of TCRalphabeta T cells and CD19 B cells. Libraries were made using PCR. Sequencing took place on an Illumina HiSeq 2500. To normalize quantification of the TCRbeta repertoire, the TCR libraries were built with molecular barcoding that relied on unique molecular identifiers. TCRdb reprocessing: public reads trimmed at Q25 with fastp, clones called with MiXCR, in-frame beta chains kept. When rows share a CDR3 protein, they turn into one entry using the most common DNA and genes. The sample contains nearly 350,000 distinct CDR3 sequences, 16% of them found a single time. The ten top clones hold roughly 41% of the sample.

The material sequenced was PBMCs, mostly from graft donor cells, taken 360 days after TCRalphabeta/CD19-depleted stem cell transplant. Every receptor here comes from a male patient between 2 and 9 years old who had a stem cell transplant for acute lymphoblastic leukemia, so the T cells may come from the graft donor.

For the CDR3, the DNA is TGTGCCAGCCGGGCAGGACTAGCTAGGGTCGGTACGCAGTATTTT. It yields the protein CASRAGLARVGTQYF. This sequence joins TRBV6-5 and TRBJ2-3; 8 nucleotides agree with TRBD2. The CDR3 spans 15 residues. Germline loops: CDR1 MNHEY, CDR2 SVGAGI. V was pared by 8 bases and J by 8 bases, with 15 bases of the junction left unmatched.

The J gene is TRBJ1-1, the V gene TRBV7-2; D possibly corresponds to TRBD1 (6 bases). The CDR3 extends over 15 amino acids. The V gene's germline CDR1 is SGHTA and CDR2 FQGNSA. With 6 bases removed from V and 2 bases from J, the gap between germline ends came to 16 bases. This chain's CDR3 is CASSWVGALNTEAFF. The CDR3, as DNA: TGTGCCAGCAGTTGGGTGGGGGCCTTAAACACTGAAGCTTTCTTT.

This sequence joins TRBV4-1 and TRBJ2-7, with TRBD2 as a possible D gene (5 bases). Germline CDR1 and CDR2: MGHRA and YSYEKL. V was shortened by 6 bases and J by 0 bases, with 15 bases between the two germline ends. This CDR3 has 15 residues. CDR3 loop: CASSPGLSPSYEQYF. The CDR3 DNA is TGCGCCAGCAGTCCCGGACTCAGCCCCTCCTACGAGCAGTACTTC.

This clonotype was counted ten times or more. This sequence joins TRBV6-2 or TRBV6-3 and TRBJ2-1; D gene unclear. The germline V gene has CDR1 MNHEY and CDR2 SVGEGT. This CDR3 has 15 residues. Deletions cut 2 bases from V and 6 bases from J, with 14 bases between. The CDR3 here is CASSYPRQRLNEQFF. Written as DNA, the CDR3 is TGTGCCAGCAGTTACCCCAGACAAAGACTCAATGAGCAGTTCTTC.

This chain joins TRBV11-2 and TRBJ2-3; TRBD2 might be the D (7 bases). Trimming cost V 5 bases and J 5 bases, with 17 bases left between them. Germline CDR1 and CDR2: SGHAT and FQNNGV. The CDR3 is 15 residues long. The CDR3 DNA sequence: TGTGCCAGCAGCCTCGGGGGGCTAGCAGTAGATACGCAGTATTTT. Translation gives CASSLGGLAVDTQYF.

This chain uses TRBV15 with TRBJ2-7; TRBD2 matches 10 bases. With 0 bases clipped from V and 4 bases from J, the junction kept 12 bases outside the gene matches. The CDR3 contains 18 residues. Per the germline V gene, CDR1 is LNHNV and CDR2 is YYDKDF (reference sequence). CDR3 loop: CATSRDSLLLAGEYEQYF. As DNA, the CDR3 is TGTGCCACCAGCAGAGATTCCCTCCTTCTAGCGGGAGAATACGAGCAGTACTTC.

This clonotype has only a few counts. The V gene is TRBV15, the J gene TRBJ1-3; D not resolved. Germline V gives CDR1 LNHNV, CDR2 YYDKDF (reference sequence). V lost 2 bases and J 4 bases, leaving 9 bases between the germline ends. This CDR3 is 14 amino acids long. CDR3 residues: CATSRREVGNTIYF. DNA for the CDR3: TGTGCCACCAGCAGACGAGAAGTCGGAAACACCATATATTTT.

This clonotype was detected only a few times. V usage is TRBV28 and J usage is TRBJ2-5, with TRBD2 matching 14 bases. The V and J ends lost 5 bases and 4 bases, in that order; junction bases with no gene match: 9. Germline V gene lookup returns CDR1 MDHEN and CDR2 SYDVKM. The CDR3 runs 17 residues. The CDR3: CASSEGQGLAGAETQYF. As DNA, the CDR3 is TGTGCCAGCAGTGAGGGACAGGGACTAGCGGGAGCAGAGACCCAGTACTTC.

The V call is TRBV10-3, the J call TRBJ2-7; 7 bases are a match to TRBD1. The CDR3 contains 14 residues. Germline CDR1 reads ENHRY; CDR2 reads SYGVKD. V lost 4 bases and J lost 1; bases outside the gene matches: 4. Here the CDR3 DNA reads TGTGCCATCAGTGTAAAGGACAGGTCCTACGAGCAGTACTTC. This gives the protein CAISVKDRSYEQYF.

This chain joins TRBV12-3 or TRBV12-4 and TRBJ2-5, with D tentatively TRBD2 (6 bases). Trimming took 5 bases from V and 1 from J, leaving 14 bases between them. The CDR3 is 15 amino acids. The chain's CDR3 is CASSPLGLLQETQYF. The CDR3, as DNA: TGTGCCAGCAGTCCCTTGGGACTGCTCCAAGAGACCCAGTACTTC.

The chain couples TRBV4-1 to TRBJ2-1; D unclear. This CDR3 comprises 12 residues. Trimming shortened V by 6 bases and J by 8 bases, and 11 bases separated the two germline ends. Germline assignment: CDR1 MGHRA and CDR2 YSYEKL. The CDR3 coding sequence is TGCGCCAGCAGAAGTATAGCTTATGAGCAGTTCTTC. This codes for CASRSIAYEQFF.

CDR3 protein: CATSRDVLSGSLPKETQYF. As DNA, the CDR3 is TGTGCCACCAGCAGAGATGTCCTTAGCGGGAGCTTGCCCAAAGAGACCCAGTACTTC. The J gene is TRBJ2-5, the V gene TRBV15, with 9 bases matching TRBD2. This CDR3 is built from 19 residues. V lost 0 bases, J lost 3 bases, and 14 bases stayed unmatched. Germline CDR1 and CDR2: LNHNV and YYDKDF (reference sequence).

The V gene is TRBV29-1, the J gene TRBJ2-1; TRBD1 aligns across 7 bases. Germline loops: CDR1 SQVTM, CDR2 ANQGSEA. CDR3 length: 16 residues. V shed 1 base, J shed 0 bases, and the junction held 6 bases outside the gene matches. The DNA of the CDR3 is TGCAGCGTTGAAGGATCGAGGACAGGCTCCTACAATGAGCAGTTCTTC. Translating gives CSVEGSRTGSYNEQFF.

This clonotype was counted ten times or more. The gene calls are TRBV3-1 and TRBJ1-4; weak D call: TRBD1 (5 bases). CDR3 length: 14 amino acids. The V and J ends lost 3 bases and 10 bases respectively, with 15 bases between them. The germline V gene has CDR1 LGHDT and CDR2 YNNKEL (reference sequence). The CDR3 bases are TGTGCCAGCAGCCACGGGACGGACTCCGGAAAACTGTTTTTT. Protein product: CASSHGTDSGKLFF.

This clonotype was counted a few times. A read error may account for a junction end that differs from germline. J is TRBJ2-3 and V is TRBV7-8; D perhaps matches TRBD1 (6 bases). Germline CDR1 and CDR2: SGHVS and FQNEAQ. The length of the CDR3 is 15 residues. The CDR3 region is CASSLAGEFTDTQYF. CDR3 coding DNA: TGTGCCAGCAGCCTAGCAGGGGAATTCACAGATACGCAGTATTTT. Full variable domain (remainder filled in from reference TRBV7-8 and TRBJ2-3): GAGVSQSPRYKVAKRGQDVALRCDPISGHVSLFWYQQALGQGPEFLTYFQNEAQLDKSGLPSDRFFAERPEGSVSTLKIQRTQQEDSAVYLCASSLAGEFTDTQYFGPGTRLTVL.

V and J are TRBV28 and TRBJ2-7; 8 bases line up with TRBD2. CDR3 length equals 15 residues. J gave up 3 bases and V 5 bases, and 9 bases lay outside the gene matches. Germline V gene lookup returns CDR1 MDHEN and CDR2 SYDVKM. CDR3 nucleotide sequence: TGTGCCAGCAGTCCCGGGAGGGCATCCTTCTACGAGCAGTACTTC. Translation: CASSPGRASFYEQYF.

The rearrangement links TRBV20-1 to TRBJ2-2, with 9 bases lining up with TRBD2. CDR3 length: 17 residues. Germline assignment: CDR1 DFQATT and CDR2 SNEGSKA (reference sequence). The V gene end was trimmed by 4 bases and the J gene end by 5 bases; junction bases not matched to a gene: 14. This CDR3 is CSAKVWRREGPTGELFF. In DNA, the CDR3 is TGCAGTGCTAAGGTCTGGCGGCGGGAGGGCCCAACCGGGGAGCTGTTTTTT.

This clonotype appeared a few times. The chain is built from TRBV5-6 and TRBJ2-7; D remains unclear. CDR1 is SGHDT and CDR2 is YYEEEE in the germline V gene. Trimming pared 4 bases from V and 1 base from J, leaving 15 bases between. The CDR3 sequence is 15 residues long. This CDR3 is CASSPLDAGSYEQYF. CDR3 coding DNA: TGTGCCAGCAGCCCCCTTGACGCTGGATCCTACGAGCAGTACTTC.

This clonotype was seen a handful of times. The chain uses TRBV4-2 and TRBJ2-4; 7 bases fit TRBD2. The ends lost 2 bases at V and 8 bases at J; junction bases unmatched: 9. This CDR3 is built from 15 residues. Per germline, CDR1 LGHNA and CDR2 YNFKEQ. The CDR3, as DNA: TGTGCCAGCAGCCAATTCGGGACTAAGGCTGACATTCAGTACTTC. Its protein is CASSQFGTKADIQYF.

This clonotype appeared once. The CDR3, as DNA: TGTGCCTGGAGCCTTACAAGAGTTGATACGCAGTATTTT. Residues: CAWSLTRVDTQYF. The V gene is TRBV30, the J gene TRBJ2-3; no firm D call. CDR3 size: 13 residues. The germline CDR1 and CDR2 sequences are GTSNPN and SVGIG (reference sequence). Trimming took off 3 bases at V and 6 bases at J, with 13 bases between the two ends.

This clonotype showed up just a few times. This chain uses TRBV4-1 with TRBJ1-3, with D possibly being TRBD1 (5 bases). The V gene's germline CDR1 is MGHRA and CDR2 YSYEKL. Trimming stripped 2 bases from V and 0 bases from J, with 11 bases between. CDR3 length equals 16 residues. DNA of the CDR3: TGCGCCAGCAGCCAACGGGACGGGAGCTCTGGAAACACCATATATTTT. Its protein is CASSQRDGSSGNTIYF.

This rearrangement joins TRBV6-1 to TRBJ1-6; D remains ambiguous. Germline-derived CDR1 and CDR2 are MNHNS and SASEGT. The V end lost 6 bases, the J end lost 9 bases, and 21 bases lay between the germline ends. The CDR3 loop spans 16 amino acids. The CDR3, as DNA: TGTGCCAGCAGAGCACCTCCGGGCCGCGGAGGTTCACCCCTCCACTTT. Translated: CASRAPPGRGGSPLHF.

This clonotype was counted at least ten times. Here the CDR3 reads CASSLLAGGMRYEQFF. The CDR3, as DNA: TGTGCCAGCAGCTTACTAGCGGGAGGGATGCGGTATGAGCAGTTCTTC. The rearrangement links TRBV7-2 to TRBJ2-1, with TRBD2 identical over 12 bases. With 2 bases clipped from V and 8 bases from J, the junction kept 7 bases outside the gene matches. This CDR3 is 16 amino acids long. Germline V gene sequence: CDR1 SGHTA, CDR2 FQGNSA. The full variable domain, completed using reference TRBV7-2 and TRBJ2-1, is GAGVSQSPSNKVTEKGKDVELRCDPISGHTALYWYRQSLGQGLEFLIYFQGNSAPDKSGLPSDRFSAERTGGSVSTLTIQRTQQEDSAVYLCASSLLAGGMRYEQFFGPGTRLTVL.

In this sample, this clonotype turned up many times. The chain carries TRBV12-3 or TRBV12-4 and TRBJ2-7, with 9 bases fitting TRBD2. J gave up 0 bases and V 6 bases, and 3 bases lay outside the gene matches. This CDR3 comprises 14 residues. The CDR3 DNA reads as TGTGCCAGCAGCCTTAGCGGGAGCTCCTACGAGCAGTACTTC. Protein product: CASSLSGSSYEQYF.

This clonotype was counted ten times or more. V and J are TRBV7-8 and TRBJ2-7; D perhaps matches TRBD1 (6 bases). Germline V gene data show CDR1 as SGHVS and CDR2 as FQNEAQ. The CDR3 runs to 15 residues. Between the trimmed V and J ends, which lost 1 base and 4 bases, there was a span of 14 bases. The CDR3 nucleotides read TGTGCCAGCAGCTTAGTAGGGGACACATATTACGAGCAGTACTTC. It codes for CASSLVGDTYYEQYF.